This TCR beta chain is from a study of blood T cell repertoires in COVID-19 (dated by TCRdb to 2018 to 2020). Background on the whole study: The collaborator samples originated in the United States, Italy and Spain and spanned the acute and convalescent phases of COVID-19. The prospective study material was composed of cDNA or gDNA derived from T cells, B-cell-depleted T cells, or PBMCs. Where available, HLA class I and class II types were obtained from metadata supplied by the sample provider rather than from assay-based typing. A de-identified subject ID, COVID-19 status, age in years and sex were almost always included in the sample metadata. The dataset comprised deeply sampled blood TCRbeta repertoires from subjects exposed to, actively infected with, or recovered from COVID-19. The samples were drawn from the first 160 participants of the ongoing ImmuneRACE study and from about 1,200 subjects provided by 6 global collaborators. The repertoires were made available in a free public database intended to serve as a resource for research on the immune response to SARS-CoV-2.

From a lookup of the germline V gene, CDR1 and CDR2 are MNHEY and SVGAGI. Germline trimming: 2 bases from V, 4 bases from J; junction bases outside gene matches: 5. The CDR3 holds 16 amino acids from the cysteine to the phenylalanine. Kept here is only the CDR3 DNA, which spans 48 bases and is read in frame from base 1. Paper-wide results and their limitations: The amount of clinical and demographic metadata varied by source and participant and was provided uncurated.

TCRbeta CDR3 regions were amplified from genomic DNA by means of the immunoSEQ Assay, a bias-controlled multiplex PCR. Processing in the source paper ran as follows. Within the assay, amplification of reference gene primers was used to estimate how many nucleated cells each sample contained. Sequence reads were collapsed and filtered to measure the absolute abundance of every unique TCRbeta CDR3 rearrangement. Productive Simpson clonality was computed per sample as the square root of Simpson's diversity index over productive rearrangements. TCRdb took over this immuneACCESS table, retaining in-frame rearrangements with V and J assigned. Such tables are incomplete; in checked studies, under half of the missing clones stem from an unresolved V gene, and the remainder is unexplained. The V and J calls and clone size are taken from that table; D and trimming were inferred from the DNA. The sample has hundreds of thousands of clones on record, about 83% of them singletons. Of the sample, 3.5% to 4% is held by the ten largest clones.

Participants in the prospective study were aged about 18 to 95 years, lived in 20 to 30 United States geographic areas, and enrolled through a virtual design. Cohort assignment in the prospective study relied on participant-reported clinical history from a screening survey and a study questionnaire. Exposed participants had been in contact with someone with a PCR-confirmed or clinician-diagnosed COVID-19 case within 2 weeks of study entry. Mobile phlebotomists in the prospective study collected whole blood, serum and a nasopharyngeal or oropharyngeal swab from every participant. Participants in the prospective study had the option to provide additional blood draws and questionnaires over a roughly two-month period. Prospective study blood samples were shipped either frozen or at room temperature before DNA extraction. In regard to this clone: Its antigen is unknown. Base qualities are not provided; no much larger clone lies one nucleotide away.

This sequence uses TRBV6-5 and TRBJ2-1, with 10 middle bases fitting TRBD1. The TCR originated in a woman in her forties who had been exposed to COVID-19. Sequenced input: PBMCs or T cells enriched from blood (not recorded which). DNA sequence: TGTGCCAGCAGTTACGGGTGGACAGGGGGTTACAATGAGCAGTTCTTC. Its translation reads: CASSYGWTGGYNEQFF.